These 4 T cell receptor beta chains were all obtained from the same sample, sequenced in a study of blood T cells in healthy people across ages. The use of a sample-barcoded 5' primer and a J-beta primer mix characterized a second PCR of about 7 to 12 cycles. TCRdb fed the 5' RACE reads into MiXCR, producing one record per CDR3 protein. The profile covers 540,000 or so distinct CDR3 sequences, with 45% to 55% appearing a single time and around 24% taken by the ten largest. The sample was blood. Receptors were obtained from a man older than 75 in good health.

This clonotype was counted between two and nine times. The chain carries TRBV7-9 and TRBJ2-1, with 14 bases fitting TRBD2. Per germline, CDR1 SEHNR and CDR2 FQNEAQ (reference sequence). V lost 5 bases, J lost 10 bases, and 7 bases stayed unmatched. This CDR3 is built from 15 residues. CDR3 sequence (DNA): TGTGCCAGCAGCGTCGGGACTAGCGGGAGAGAGGAGCAGTTCTTC. Protein sequence: CASSVGTSGREEQFF.

This clonotype was observed a few times. This chain joins TRBV6-1 and TRBJ1-2, with 12 bases fitting TRBD1. There are 18 residues in the CDR3. Per the germline V gene, CDR1 is MNHNS and CDR2 is SASEGT. V was pared by 6 bases and J by 3 bases, with 14 bases of the junction left unmatched. CDR3 coding DNA: TGTGCCAGCAGCAGGGACAGGGGGCGCCGCGGTAACTACTATGGCTACACCTTC. As protein: CASSRDRGRRGNYYGYTF.

This chain uses TRBV29-1 with TRBJ2-4; D ambiguous. Germline CDR1 reads SQVTM; CDR2 reads ANQGSEA. V lost 3 bases to trimming and J lost 9 bases, with 12 bases between them. The CDR3 length is 12 residues. The CDR3 bases are TGCAGCGTTGAGACCTACCGGGTCATTCAGTACTTC. Residues: CSVETYRVIQYF.

This clonotype was seen more than once but under ten times. V usage is TRBV7-9 and J usage is TRBJ1-2; D not resolved. CDR3 length equals 14 residues. The V and J ends lost 7 bases and 2 bases respectively, with 14 bases between them. Germline lookup yields CDR1 SEHNR and CDR2 FQNEAQ (reference sequence). The CDR3 loop reads CASNKDITNYGYTF. In DNA, the CDR3 is TGTGCCAGCAATAAAGACATTACAAACTATGGCTACACCTTC.